A selection of T cell receptor beta chains follows, all from one sample in a study of tumor and adjacent non-tumor tissue in lung cancer. TCRdb independently ran MiXCR on the multiplex PCR reads; one entry per CDR3 protein. This sample has roughly 66,000 distinct CDR3 sequences; 73% occur once, and the top ten carry roughly 28%. The sequencing input was lung tumor tissue. The source of these receptors is a man between 60 and 75 years old with non-small cell lung cancer. CDR3s include the opening cysteine and the closing phenylalanine or tryptophan. A D gene is named only where the DNA matches it firmly. Not all rows give a size; the values are once, few, many and, for expanded clones, a class.

d_gene,v_gene,abundance,j_gene,CDR3nt,CDR3aa
NA,TRBV11-1,NA,TRBJ2-1,TGTGCCAGCGAGAGGTGGGAGGAAAGTGGTGAGCAGTTCTTC,CASERWEESGEQFF
NA,TRBV7-9,NA,TRBJ2-7,TGTGCCAACAGCCCCCGGGAGATGGTCTACGAGCAGTACTTC,CANSPREMVYEQYF
TRBD1,TRBV29-1,NA,TRBJ1-2,TGTAGCGTTATCCAGGGGGCGAGGGGAGGCTACAGCTTC,CSVIQGARGGYSF
NA,TRBV5-4,NA,TRBJ2-3,TGTGCCAGCAGCCAACAGACTACCGTAGATGCGCAGTATTTT,CASSQQTTVDAQYF
NA,TRBV20-1,NA,TRBJ2-7,TGCAGTGGCTTAGCAGAGAATCCCTACGAGCATTACTTC,CSGLAENPYEHYF
TRBD2,TRBV5-4,NA,TRBJ2-3,TGTGCCAGCAGCTCGTCCGGGACTAGCGGGAGTACGGGAGGAGATACGCAGTATTTT,CASSSSGTSGSTGGDTQYF
NA,TRBV6-6,medium-sized,TRBJ2-7,TGTGCCAGCATGCCGGGACCAGGGGTAAGGATGCAGTACTTC,CASMPGPGVRMQYF
TRBD1,TRBV6-5,NA,TRBJ2-7,TGTGCTATCAGTTACGGGGCTGGACAGGTTTACGAGCGATACTTC,CAISYGAGQVYERYF
NA,TRBV6-1,NA,TRBJ1-5,TGTGCGAGCAGTGAAAGTCACAATCAGCCCCAGCATTTT,CASSESHNQPQHF
NA,TRBV10-3,NA,TRBJ2-3,TGTACCACCCGGAACAGGGATGGCGGCACAGATACACAGTATTTT,CTTRNRDGGTDTQYF
NA,TRBV6-2/TRBV6-3,NA,TRBJ2-3,TGTGCCAGAAGTTACTCCCTACGAGATATGCAGTATTTT,CARSYSLRDMQYF
NA,TRBV12-3/TRBV12-4,NA,TRBJ1-5,TGTGCCAGCAGTTTCCGTCCCAATCAGCTCCAGCATTTT,CASSFRPNQLQHF
TRBD2,TRBV12-3/TRBV12-4,NA,TRBJ2-2,TGTGCCAGTAGTACGGGACTAACGGTCGGGGAGCTGTTTTTT,CASSTGLTVGELFF
NA,TRBV4-2,NA,TRBJ2-1,TGTGTCAGCAGCCAAGAAGCCCGGGGGAATGAGCACTTCTTC,CVSSQEARGNEHFF
TRBD1,TRBV6-2/TRBV6-3,NA,TRBJ2-1,TGTGCCAGCAGTTACCCCACTGGGACAGGGGTCTACAATGAGCTGTTCTTC,CASSYPTGTGVYNELFF
TRBD1,TRBV29-1,NA,TRBJ1-2,TGCAGCGTGGTCCCGGGACAGGGGGCGCGTATCTATGTCTACACATTC,CSVVPGQGARIYVYTF
NA,TRBV6-5,NA,TRBJ2-1,TGTGCCAGTAGTCTAGTGCGGGGGCCTTACAATGAGCATTTCTTC,CASSLVRGPYNEHFF
TRBD2,TRBV18,NA,TRBJ2-1,TGTGCCAGCACTAGCGGGACTGAGATACTTGAGCAATTCTTC,CASTSGTEILEQFF
TRBD2,TRBV20-1,NA,TRBJ2-7,TGCAGTGCCACCGGGACTAGCGGGGCTTCCTACGAGCAATGCTTC,CSATGTSGASYEQCF
NA,TRBV7-9,many,TRBJ1-1,TGTGCCAGCAGCCGAACAGGGAGAACTGAAGCTTTCTTT,CASSRTGRTEAFF
NA,TRBV6-1,NA,TRBJ2-1,TGTGCCAGCAATAAGAGAGGGTTCGATGAGCAGTTCTTC,CASNKRGFDEQFF
NA,TRBV29-1,NA,TRBJ2-7,TGCAGCGTTACCGGGGGGAGGGGGTACGAACACTACTTC,CSVTGGRGYEHYF
TRBD2,TRBV12-5,NA,TRBJ2-7,TGTGTTAGTGGTTTGGATAAATCGGAACTAGCGGCTTCCTACGAGCAGTACTTC,CVSGLDKSELAASYEQYF
NA,TRBV28,many,TRBJ1-5,TGTGCCAGCAGGGGATATAGCAATCAGCCCCAGCATTTT,CASRGYSNQPQHF
NA,TRBV6-1,few,TRBJ1-3,TGTGCCCGCAAACAGGGTTCTGGAAACACTATATATTTT,CARKQGSGNTIYF
NA,TRBV20-1,NA,TRBJ2-7,TGCAGTGCAAGGCACAGACCCGACGAGCAATACTTC,CSARHRPDEQYF
NA,TRBV7-9,many,TRBJ2-1,TGTGCCAGCAGCTTAAGCAATGAGCAGTTCTTC,CASSLSNEQFF
NA,TRBV6-2/TRBV6-3,NA,TRBJ1-5,TGTGCCAGCAGTTCTGGTTGTAGCAATCAGCCACAGCATTTT,CASSSGCSNQPQHF
NA,TRBV12-3/TRBV12-4,few,TRBJ1-1,TGTGCCAGTAGCCTATCCAGGACTACTGAAGCTTTATTT,CASSLSRTTEALF
TRBD1,TRBV5-4,NA,TRBJ1-1,TGTGCCAGCGGGGGACAGAGGAATATTGAAGCTTTCTTT,CASGGQRNIEAFF
NA,TRBV5-4,many,TRBJ2-1,TGTGCCAGCAGCTTGGAACTGGACACTTGGAATGAGCAGTTCTTC,CASSLELDTWNEQFF
NA,TRBV29-1,NA,TRBJ2-6,NA,CSVAVGSTGANVQTF
TRBD2,TRBV18,NA,TRBJ2-7,TGTGCCAGCTCCCCCTCTAGCGGGAGGTTCCACGAGCAGCACTTC,CASSPSSGRFHEQHF
TRBD2,TRBV5-4,once,TRBJ2-3,TGTGCCAGCTGCCCTATAGAGCGGGAGCCGGGAGATACGCAGTGTTTT,CASCPIEREPGDTQCF
NA,TRBV29-1,NA,TRBJ1-1,TGCATCGCCTCTGCAGAGGGGGACACTGAAGCTTTCTTT,CIASAEGDTEAFF
NA,TRBV20-1,NA,TRBJ1-2,TGCAGTGTACGTACGGGAGCCCTTTATGGCAACACCTTC,CSVRTGALYGNTF
NA,TRBV6-6,NA,TRBJ1-1,TGTGCCAGCGGTATGGACCACACTGAAGCTCTCTTT,CASGMDHTEALF
TRBD1,TRBV20-1,NA,TRBJ2-7,TGCAGTGCTAGACGGTTGCCGGGACAGGGGCCCTTCGAGCAGTACTTC,CSARRLPGQGPFEQYF
NA,TRBV6-5,NA,TRBJ1-1,TGTATCAGCAGTTACTCCAGGGACACTGAAGCTTTCTTT,CISSYSRDTEAFF
TRBD2,TRBV20-1,NA,TRBJ2-3,TGCAGTTTATACGCTCGGGAGGGGAGCACAGATACGCATTATTTT,CSLYAREGSTDTHYF
NA,TRBV30,NA,TRBJ2-1,TGTGTCTGGAGATCCCCCGAATTAGCTCAAAAGAGGGATGTGCAGTTCTTC,CVWRSPELAQKRDVQFF
NA,TRBV20-1,NA,TRBJ2-1,TGCAGTGCTGGCCACGGGGCTAGTAGTACGAATGATCAGTTCTTC,CSAGHGASSTNDQFF
NA,TRBV20-1,once,TRBJ2-1,TGCAGTGTTCGGGACTTATCGTACAATGAGCAGTTCTTC,CSVRDLSYNEQFF
NA,TRBV5-1,few,TRBJ2-1,TGCGCCAGCAGCCCGCCCCCCAGATACAATGAGCAGTTCTTC,CASSPPPRYNEQFF
NA,TRBV6-5,NA,TRBJ2-3,TGTGCCAGCAGTCACTCGAGGGGCGATACAGATACGCAGTATTTT,CASSHSRGDTDTQYF
TRBD1,TRBV20-1,few,TRBJ1-1,TGCAGTGCTGTATCCAGGGGGATCAACACTGAAGCTTTCTTT,CSAVSRGINTEAFF